This entry lists 18 T cell receptor beta chains sequenced from one sample in a study of naive and memory T cell subsets. The beta constant-region primer was an equimolar mix of two oligonucleotides covering TRBC1 and TRBC2. TCRdb called the UMI-ligation and nested PCR reads again in MiXCR, with one record for every CDR3 protein. The sample includes some 85,000 distinct CDR3 sequences, about an eighth of them seen just once. The sequenced material came from central memory CD4+ T cells from blood. The source is a human donor in good health.

V gene TRBV7-9 combines with J gene TRBJ2-4, with 7 positions matching TRBD2. V shed 2 bases and J 11 bases; nucleotides not matched to a gene: 6. Germline CDR1 and CDR2: SEHNR and FQNEAQ (reference sequence). The CDR3 has 13 amino acids. CDR3 nucleotide sequence: TGTGCCAGCAGCTTATGGGGGGGAATGGTTCAGTACTTC. Translated: CASSLWGGMVQYF.

The chain is built from TRBV10-3 and TRBJ2-3, with 11 bases fitting TRBD2. With V trimmed by 11 bases and J by 6 bases, 13 bases remained unmatched. Germline assignment: CDR1 ENHRY and CDR2 SYGVKD. The CDR3 is 15 amino acids. The CDR3 region has the DNA TGTGCCTCAAAGACTAGCGGGACCGAGGCGGATACGCAGTATTTT. Encoded protein: CASKTSGTEADTQYF.

The chain employs TRBV27 and TRBJ2-5; D unclear. The CDR3 extends over 13 amino acids. Looked up from germline, CDR1 is MNHEY and CDR2 is SMNVEV (reference sequence). V was cut by 3 bases and J by 1 base, with 6 bases left in between. CDR3: CASSFIAQETQYF. The CDR3 DNA reads TGTGCCAGCAGTTTTATTGCCCAAGAGACCCAGTACTTC.

This clonotype came up a few times. This chain connects TRBV6-5 to TRBJ2-5, with D maybe TRBD1 (5 bases). The CDR3 totals 11 residues. V shed 4 bases and J shed 6 bases, with 6 bases lying between them. Germline lookup yields CDR1 MNHEY and CDR2 SVGAGI. Here the CDR3 reads CASSWGQTQYF. Here the CDR3 DNA reads TGTGCCAGCAGTTGGGGCCAGACCCAGTACTTC.

This chain connects TRBV20-1 to TRBJ2-2; no clear D. V gave up 1 base and J gave up 2 bases, with 8 bases separating them. The V gene's germline CDR1 is DFQATT and CDR2 SNEGSKA (reference sequence). This CDR3 is built from 14 residues. CDR3 in amino acids: CSARGAINTGELFF. Here the CDR3 DNA reads TGCAGTGCTAGAGGGGCAATCAACACCGGGGAGCTGTTTTTT.

This clonotype has a count of ten or more. The chain has TRBV9 and TRBJ2-7; D perhaps matches TRBD1 (7 bases). The CDR3 runs to 15 residues. Germline-derived CDR1 and CDR2 are SGDLS and YYNGEE. Trimming took off 3 bases at V and 1 base at J, with 14 bases between the two ends. The CDR3 bases are TGTGCCAGCAGCGGGGGGGCAGGGGGTTCCTACGAGCAGTACTTC. This translates into CASSGGAGGSYEQYF.

The rearrangement links TRBV20-1 to TRBJ1-2; a weak D match, TRBD1 (5 bases). Trimming cost V 3 bases and J 6 bases, with 20 bases left between them. The length of the CDR3 is 15 residues. In germline, CDR1 is DFQATT, CDR2 SNEGSKA (reference sequence). The CDR3 DNA reads TGCAGTGCTAGGGCCACCCGAGGCAGGGATGATGGCTACACCTTC. Its protein is CSARATRGRDDGYTF.

The sample holds a few counts of this clonotype. This chain joins TRBV2 and TRBJ2-5; a possible D gene is TRBD1 (6 bases). Germline-derived CDR1 and CDR2 are SNHLY and FYNNEI. The CDR3 spans 13 residues. Trimming left V 6 bases short and J 2 bases short, with 10 bases between. The DNA for the CDR3 is TGTGCCAGCAGGGTGGACAGTCAAGAGACCCAGTACTTC. The encoded protein is CASRVDSQETQYF.

This clonotype showed up just a few times. This chain joins TRBV10-3 and TRBJ2-3, with 11 bases lining up with TRBD2. The junction had 7 bases not matched to a gene; V was cut back by 6 bases and J by 2 bases. CDR3 size: 16 residues. CDR1 is ENHRY, CDR2 SYGVKD, per germline. The DNA of the CDR3 is TGTGCCATCAGAACCGGGACTAGCGGATCCACAGATACGCAGTATTTT. It is translated as CAIRTGTSGSTDTQYF.

This chain uses TRBV7-2 with TRBJ1-1; 9 bases fit TRBD1. Per the germline V gene, CDR1 is SGHTA and CDR2 is FQGNSA. Germline trimming cut 5 bases from V and 6 bases from J; bases unmatched to any gene: 10. This CDR3 comprises 15 residues. DNA of the CDR3: TGTGCCAGCAGCCGGGAGGGGACAGGGATGGCTGAAGCTTTCTTT. Encoded protein: CASSREGTGMAEAFF. The full variable domain, its missing parts supplied by reference TRBV7-2 and TRBJ1-1, is GAGVSQSPSNKVTEKGKDVELRCDPISGHTALYWYRQSLGQGLEFLIYFQGNSAPDKSGLPSDRFSAERTGGSVSTLTIQRTQQEDSAVYLCASSREGTGMAEAFFGQGTRLTVV.

This clonotype was found a few times. This chain joins TRBV11-2 and TRBJ1-2, with 7 bases fitting TRBD1. This CDR3 is 13 amino acids long. The V and J ends lost 6 bases and 6 bases, in that order; junction bases with no gene match: 7. CDR1 SGHAT and CDR2 FQNNGV come from the germline V gene. The DNA for the CDR3 is TGTGCCAGCAGGCGACAGGGAAGTGATGGCTACACCTTC. This sequence encodes CASRRQGSDGYTF.

This clonotype was observed a handful of times. The CDR3 here is CSVVLTRGQVLGTGELFF. The CDR3 region has the DNA TGCAGCGTTGTCCTTACGCGGGGGCAAGTCTTGGGCACCGGGGAGCTGTTTTTT. This chain links TRBV29-1 with TRBJ2-2; weak D call: TRBD2 (7 bases). This CDR3 is 18 amino acids long. Trimming cost V 4 bases and J 4 bases, with 25 bases left between them. The V gene's germline CDR1 is SQVTM and CDR2 ANQGSEA.

The chain uses TRBV9 and TRBJ2-3, with 9 bases matching TRBD2. Germline V gives CDR1 SGDLS, CDR2 YYNGEE. The CDR3 length is 15 residues. Trimming at V came to 2 bases and at J to 2 bases, leaving 3 bases not matched to a gene. In DNA form, the CDR3 reads TGTGCCAGCAGCGTGGTAGCGGGAGACACAGATACGCAGTATTTT. Amino acid sequence: CASSVVAGDTDTQYF.

This chain joins TRBV7-9 and TRBJ2-4; 11 bases fit TRBD1. V lost 3 bases to trimming and J lost 2 bases; unmatched junction nucleotides: 3. Germline CDR1 is SEHNR and CDR2 is FQNEAQ (reference sequence). CDR3 length: 16 residues. The CDR3 is CASSFWDRGSKNIQYF. CDR3 bases: TGTGCCAGCAGCTTCTGGGACAGGGGGTCCAAAAACATTCAGTACTTC.

The chain recombines TRBV19 with TRBJ2-1; 7 bases align to TRBD2. CDR3 length: 14 amino acids. Unmatched junction bases numbered 7, after V lost 4 bases and J lost 7 bases. In germline, CDR1 is LNHDA, CDR2 SQIVND (reference sequence). The CDR3 DNA is TGTGCCAGTAGTACGAGCGGGACCCGAAATGAGCAGTTCTTC. This translates into CASSTSGTRNEQFF.

Regarding this clonotype: With a much larger clone just one base away, this may be a read error. The chain recombines TRBV30 with TRBJ2-1, with 7 bases that match TRBD1. The CDR3 consists of 13 residues. The germline V gene encodes CDR1 GTSNPN and CDR2 SVGIG (reference sequence). This chain's CDR3 is CSWRRTGYNEQFF. In DNA, the CDR3 is TGTTCCTGGAGAAGGACAGGCTACAATGAGCAGTTCTTC.

This clonotype was found a few times. The V gene is TRBV7-2, the J gene TRBJ2-3, with 11 bases fitting TRBD2. Germline V gene sequence: CDR1 SGHTA, CDR2 FQGNSA. After removal of 2 bases from V and 6 bases from J, the junction contained 7 bases not matched to a gene. The CDR3 totals 16 residues. CDR3 residues: CASSLLPSGRSDTQYF. Here the CDR3 DNA reads TGTGCCAGCAGCTTATTACCTAGCGGGAGGTCGGATACGCAGTATTTT.

About this clonotype: This may arise from a read error, as a much more abundant clone is one base away. The rearrangement joins TRBV7-9 to TRBJ2-3; no firm D call. The length of the CDR3 is 12 residues. The germline V gene encodes CDR1 SEHNR and CDR2 FQNEAQ (reference sequence). V lost 5 bases and J 1 base, leaving 4 bases between the germline ends. The DNA for the CDR3 is TGTGCCAGCAGCACTCGCACAGATACGCAGTATTTT. Its translation is CASSTRTDTQYF.